The 18 T cell receptor beta chains below come from one sample, sequenced in a study of T cell repertoires in cytomegalovirus infection. These receptors have no known antigen. TCRdb reprocessed the reads via MiXCR and lists one record per CDR3 protein. The sample contains 600,000 to 700,000 distinct CDR3 sequences, 30% to 35% of which appear only once. The starting material was cultured PBMCs, obtained from culture after CMV antigen stimulation. The receptor set was obtained from a human donor in good health (CMV status not recorded). Some clones in this sample may be carry-over from other donors' samples.

The genes are TRBV27 and TRBJ2-4; D ambiguous. The CDR3 sequence is 13 residues long. Germline lookup yields CDR1 MNHEY and CDR2 SMNVEV (reference sequence). V lost 6 bases and J lost 9, with 15 bases in between. CDR3: CASRRTRDGIQYF. The CDR3 DNA is TGTGCCAGCAGGCGAACCCGTGATGGCATTCAGTACTTC.

This rearrangement joins TRBV12-3 or TRBV12-4 to TRBJ1-5; D gene unclear. V lost 3 bases to trimming and J lost 2 bases, with 11 bases between them. This CDR3 has 15 residues. The DNA for the CDR3 is TGTGCCAGCAGTTTGGGTAGTTATCGCAATCAGCCCCAGCATTTT. It specifies CASSLGSYRNQPQHF.

V is TRBV28 and J is TRBJ2-7; 7 bases match TRBD2. Trimming removed 8 bases from V and 6 bases from J; junction bases left unmatched: 10. The CDR3 is 13 amino acids. Germline loops: CDR1 MDHEN, CDR2 SYDVKM. CDR3 protein: CASGPGGPGEQYF. The CDR3 coding sequence is TGTGCCAGCGGTCCGGGGGGACCCGGCGAGCAGTACTTC.

The V call is TRBV6-2 or TRBV6-3, the J call TRBJ2-7; a possible D gene is TRBD2 (6 bases). The V end was cut by 6 bases, the J end by 8 bases, with 23 bases between. The CDR3 extends over 15 amino acids. Germline V gene lookup returns CDR1 MNHEY and CDR2 SVGEGT. CDR3 residues: CASRDPGVAYHKQYF. CDR3 sequence (DNA): TGTGCCAGCAGGGATCCGGGAGTAGCGTATCATAAGCAGTACTTC.

The V call is TRBV30, the J call TRBJ2-3; tentative D call: TRBD1 (6 bases). Trimming took 4 bases from V and 0 from J, leaving 23 bases between them. The CDR3 extends over 18 amino acids. CDR1 GTSNPN and CDR2 SVGIG come from the germline V gene (reference sequence). The CDR3 region is CAWTGFRGDGTSTDTQYF. DNA of the CDR3: TGTGCCTGGACAGGATTTCGGGGAGATGGGACAAGCACAGATACGCAGTATTTT.

V usage is TRBV12-3 or TRBV12-4 and J usage is TRBJ1-2; D remains unclear. Trimming shortened V by 6 bases and J by 6 bases, and 14 bases separated the two germline ends. The CDR3 covers 13 residues. DNA of the CDR3: TGTGCCAGCAGCCCCGCCCGCGAAAATGGCTACACCTTC. This gives the protein CASSPARENGYTF.

The table lists this clonotype with a count of one. This chain connects TRBV20-1 to TRBJ2-5, with unresolved D. The V gene lost 3 bases and the J gene lost 1 base, with 9 bases spanning the gap. The CDR3 runs to 13 residues. From germline, CDR1 is DFQATT and CDR2 SNEGSKA (reference sequence). The CDR3 loop is CSASVEIQETQYF. The CDR3 DNA reads as TGCAGTGCTAGCGTGGAGATCCAAGAGACCCAGTACTTC.

The genes are TRBV5-1 and TRBJ2-5, with 7 bases aligning to TRBD2. V was clipped by 1 base and J by 0 bases; unmatched bases: 6. This CDR3 region has 16 residues. Germline CDR1 SGHRS, CDR2 YFSETQ. CDR3 amino acids: CASSLSPAGYQETQYF. The CDR3 nucleotides are TGCGCCAGCAGCTTGAGTCCAGCGGGATACCAAGAGACCCAGTACTTC.

This sequence joins TRBV7-8 and TRBJ2-4; perhaps TRBD1 as D (6 bases). This CDR3 region has 13 residues. The germline CDR1 and CDR2 sequences are SGHVS and FQNEAQ. V lost 2 bases and J 4 bases, leaving 6 bases between the germline ends. In nucleotides, the CDR3 is TGTGCCAGCAGCTTAAGGGGGAAAAACATTCAGTACTTC. It specifies CASSLRGKNIQYF.

The chain employs TRBV20-1 and TRBJ1-4, with 10 positions matching TRBD1. V lost 3 bases, J lost 7 bases, and 8 bases stayed unmatched. Germline CDR1 DFQATT, CDR2 SNEGSKA (reference sequence). This CDR3 is built from 15 residues. The CDR3 coding sequence is TGCAGTGCTAGCTGGGACAGGGGCAGAGGTGAAAAACTGTTTTTT. Amino acid sequence: CSASWDRGRGEKLFF.

This clonotype was seen more than once but under ten times. The chain uses TRBV7-2 and TRBJ1-5; TRBD1 might be the D (6 bases). The CDR3 is 15 amino acids. Germline CDR1 and CDR2: SGHTA and FQGNSA. Trimming removed 5 bases from V and 5 bases from J, with 16 bases in between. The CDR3 coding sequence is TGTGCCAGCAGCACCAGGGGTGGGGTAGATCAGCCCCAGCATTTT. It encodes CASSTRGGVDQPQHF.

DNA of the CDR3: TGTGCCAGCAGTTTTGGGGGGACTTATGGAAACACCATATATTTT. This translates into CASSFGGTYGNTIYF. This rearrangement joins TRBV12-3 or TRBV12-4 to TRBJ1-3; D might be TRBD1 (5 bases). Trimming took 3 bases from V and 3 from J, leaving 12 bases between them. This CDR3 comprises 15 residues.

The chain is built from TRBV6-5 and TRBJ2-3, with D unclear. V was shortened by 5 bases and J by 8 bases, with 17 bases between the two germline ends. The CDR3 extends over 14 amino acids. The germline CDR1 and CDR2 sequences are MNHEY and SVGAGI. The CDR3 protein is CASSEENSGVTQYF. In DNA form, the CDR3 reads TGTGCCAGCAGTGAAGAGAACAGTGGGGTTACGCAGTATTTT.

The chain is built from TRBV2 and TRBJ1-1; tentatively, D is TRBD1 (5 bases). The CDR3 contains 14 residues. V lost 1 base to trimming and J lost 4 bases, with 10 bases between them. Germline CDR1 is SNHLY and CDR2 is FYNNEI. CDR3 sequence reads: CASSEGGFSTEAFF. The CDR3, as DNA: TGTGCCAGCAGTGAAGGGGGCTTTAGCACTGAAGCTTTCTTT.

This clonotype was found a few times. This chain uses TRBV10-2 with TRBJ2-3; D is unclear. V was pared by 2 bases and J by 2 bases, with 11 bases between. Germline V gene data show CDR1 as WSHSY and CDR2 as SAAADI. CDR3 length: 15 residues. The CDR3 loop is CASSELDRTTDTQYF. DNA of the CDR3: TGCGCCAGCAGTGAGCTGGACCGTACCACAGATACGCAGTATTTT.

This chain connects TRBV3-1 to TRBJ1-1; TRBD1 matches at 7 bases. CDR1 and CDR2 (germline): LGHDT, YNNKEL (reference sequence). The CDR3 covers 14 residues. With 3 bases clipped from V and 6 bases from J, the junction kept 7 bases outside the gene matches. The CDR3 here is CASSQAGGGSEAFF. The CDR3 DNA reads as TGTGCCAGCAGCCAGGCAGGGGGTGGCTCTGAAGCTTTCTTT. Combining the CDR3 with reference TRBV3-1 and TRBJ1-1 gives the whole variable domain DTAVSQTPKYLVTQMGNDKSIKCEQNLGHDTMYWYKQDSKKFLKIMFSYNNKELIINETVPNRFSPKSPDKAHLNLHINSLELGDSAVYFCASSQAGGGSEAFFGQGTRLTVV.

J is TRBJ1-5 and V is TRBV5-6; 7 bases are a match to TRBD1. J gave up 0 bases and V 4 bases, and 13 bases lay outside the gene matches. Germline lookup yields CDR1 SGHDT and CDR2 YYEEEE. This CDR3 is 18 amino acids long. CDR3 residues: CASSRGGGLRYSNQPQHF. The CDR3 DNA reads TGTGCCAGCAGCCGGGGAGGGGGCCTCAGATATAGCAATCAGCCCCAGCATTTT.

This clonotype was found a few times. The CDR3 sequence is CASSLARQGTTYEQYF. In nucleotides, the CDR3 is TGTGCCAGCAGCTTAGCGCGTCAGGGGACCACCTACGAGCAGTACTTC. The chain combines TRBV7-8 with TRBJ2-7; possible D gene TRBD1, 6 bases. V was shortened by 0 bases and J by 2 bases, with 14 bases between the two germline ends. CDR1 is SGHVS and CDR2 is FQNEAQ in the germline V gene. The CDR3 has 16 residues.